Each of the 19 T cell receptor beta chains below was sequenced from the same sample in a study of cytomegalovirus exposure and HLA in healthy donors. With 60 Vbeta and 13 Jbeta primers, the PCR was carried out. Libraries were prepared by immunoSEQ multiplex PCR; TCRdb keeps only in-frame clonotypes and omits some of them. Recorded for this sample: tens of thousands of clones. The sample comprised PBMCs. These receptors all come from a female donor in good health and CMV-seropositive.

The CDR3 DNA reads as TGCGCCAGCAGCGCCGGACAGGGGGCTTATGGCTACACCTTC. It encodes CASSAGQGAYGYTF. This sequence joins TRBV5-1 and TRBJ1-2; TRBD1 aligns across 11 bases. This CDR3 comprises 14 residues. V gave up 4 bases and J gave up 5 bases; unmatched junction bases: 4. The germline CDR1 and CDR2 sequences are SGHRS and YFSETQ.

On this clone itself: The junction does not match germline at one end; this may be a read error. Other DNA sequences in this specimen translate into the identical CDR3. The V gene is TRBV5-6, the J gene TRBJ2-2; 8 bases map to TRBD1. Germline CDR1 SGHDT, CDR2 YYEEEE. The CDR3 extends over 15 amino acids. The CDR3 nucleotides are TGTGCCAGCAGCTCTCCGGACAGGGCCACCGGGGAGCTATTTTTT. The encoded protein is CASSSPDRATGELFF.

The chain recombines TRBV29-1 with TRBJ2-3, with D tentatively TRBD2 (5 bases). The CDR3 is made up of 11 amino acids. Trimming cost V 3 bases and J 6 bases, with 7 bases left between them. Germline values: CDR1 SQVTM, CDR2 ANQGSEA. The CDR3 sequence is CSVDSGDTQYF. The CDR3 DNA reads TGCAGCGTTGATTCGGGGGATACGCAGTATTTT.

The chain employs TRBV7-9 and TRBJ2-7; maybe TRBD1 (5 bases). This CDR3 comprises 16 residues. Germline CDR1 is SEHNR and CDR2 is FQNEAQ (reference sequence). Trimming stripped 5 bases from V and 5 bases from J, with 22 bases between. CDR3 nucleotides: TGTGCCAGCAGCCTAGGACGGTGGGGCTCCTACGACGAGCAGTACTTC. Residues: CASSLGRWGSYDEQYF.

CDR3 region: CASSPTSGGPTDTQYF. The DNA of the CDR3 is TGCGCCAGCAGCCCGACTAGCGGAGGGCCCACAGATACGCAGTATTTT. V and J are TRBV5-1 and TRBJ2-3; 9 nucleotides align to TRBD2. The trim removed 4 bases at V and 2 bases at J, leaving 8 bases unmatched. CDR1 is SGHRS, CDR2 YFSETQ, per germline. This CDR3 comprises 16 residues.

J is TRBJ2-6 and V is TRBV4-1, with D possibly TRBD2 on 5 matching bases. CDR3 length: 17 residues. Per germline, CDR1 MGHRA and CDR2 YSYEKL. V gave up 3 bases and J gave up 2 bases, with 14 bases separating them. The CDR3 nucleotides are TGCGCCAGCAGCCATCAAACCTCGGGAACTGGGGCCAACGTCCTGACTTTC. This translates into CASSHQTSGTGANVLTF.

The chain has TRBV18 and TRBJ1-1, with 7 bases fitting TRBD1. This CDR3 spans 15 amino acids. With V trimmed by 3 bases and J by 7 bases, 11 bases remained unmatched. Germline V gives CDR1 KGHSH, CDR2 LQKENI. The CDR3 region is CASSPDQDRFGEAFF. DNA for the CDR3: TGTGCCAGCTCACCCGACCAGGACAGGTTCGGTGAAGCTTTCTTT.

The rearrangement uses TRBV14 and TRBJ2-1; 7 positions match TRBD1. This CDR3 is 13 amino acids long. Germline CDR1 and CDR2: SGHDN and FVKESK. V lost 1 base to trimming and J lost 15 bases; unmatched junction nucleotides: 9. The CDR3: CASSQGRTGARFF. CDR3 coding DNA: TGTGCCAGCAGCCAAGGAAGGACAGGTGCTAGGTTCTTC.

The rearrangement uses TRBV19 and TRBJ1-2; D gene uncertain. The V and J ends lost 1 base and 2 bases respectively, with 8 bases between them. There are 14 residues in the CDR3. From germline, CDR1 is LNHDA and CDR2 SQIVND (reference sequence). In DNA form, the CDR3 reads TGTGCCAGTAGTATAGGTCCAGTCAACTATGGCTACACCTTC. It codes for CASSIGPVNYGYTF.

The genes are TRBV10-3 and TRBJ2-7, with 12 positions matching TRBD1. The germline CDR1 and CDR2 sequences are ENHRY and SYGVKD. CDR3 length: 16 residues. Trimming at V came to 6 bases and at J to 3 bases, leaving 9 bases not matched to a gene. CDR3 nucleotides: TGTGCCATCAGGTCCCCGGGACAGGGGGCTCACTACGAGCAGTACTTC. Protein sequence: CAIRSPGQGAHYEQYF.

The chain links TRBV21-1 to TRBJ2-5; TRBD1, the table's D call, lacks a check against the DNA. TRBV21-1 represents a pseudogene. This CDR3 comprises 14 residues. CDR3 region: CASTLGAAEETQYF. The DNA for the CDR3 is TGTGCCAGCACCCTGGGGGCGGCGGAAGAGACCCAGTACTTC.

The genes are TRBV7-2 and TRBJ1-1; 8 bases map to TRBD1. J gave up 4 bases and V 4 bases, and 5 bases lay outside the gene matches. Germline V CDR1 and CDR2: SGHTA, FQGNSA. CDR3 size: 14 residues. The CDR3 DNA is TGTGCCAGCAGCTCCAGGGGGCTGGGCACTGAAGCTTTCTTT. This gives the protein CASSSRGLGTEAFF.

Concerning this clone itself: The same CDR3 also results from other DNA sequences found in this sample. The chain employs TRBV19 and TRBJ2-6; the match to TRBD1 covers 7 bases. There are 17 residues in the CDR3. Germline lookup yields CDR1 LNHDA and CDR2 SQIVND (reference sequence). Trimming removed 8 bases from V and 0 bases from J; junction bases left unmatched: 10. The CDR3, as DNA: TGTGCCAGTCAAATCCGACAGGGCCCCTCTGGGGCCAACGTCCTGACTTTC. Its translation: CASQIRQGPSGANVLTF.

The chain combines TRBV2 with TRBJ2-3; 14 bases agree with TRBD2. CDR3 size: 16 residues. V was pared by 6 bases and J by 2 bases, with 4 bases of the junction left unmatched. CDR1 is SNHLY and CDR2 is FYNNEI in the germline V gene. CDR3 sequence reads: CASRGLAGGITDTQYF. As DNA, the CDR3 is TGTGCCAGCAGAGGACTAGCGGGGGGAATCACAGATACGCAGTATTTT.

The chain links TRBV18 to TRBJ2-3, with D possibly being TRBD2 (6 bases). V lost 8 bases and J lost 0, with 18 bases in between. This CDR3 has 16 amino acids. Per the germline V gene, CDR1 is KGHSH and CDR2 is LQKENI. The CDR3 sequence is CASAGMDGQSTDTQYF. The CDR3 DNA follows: TGTGCCAGCGCGGGGATGGACGGCCAGAGCACAGATACGCAGTATTTT.

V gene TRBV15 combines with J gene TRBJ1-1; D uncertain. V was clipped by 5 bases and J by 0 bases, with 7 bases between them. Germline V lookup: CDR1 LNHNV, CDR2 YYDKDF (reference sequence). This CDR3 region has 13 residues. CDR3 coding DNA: TGTGCCACCAGCGCGGCCATGAACACTGAAGCTTTCTTT. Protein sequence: CATSAAMNTEAFF.

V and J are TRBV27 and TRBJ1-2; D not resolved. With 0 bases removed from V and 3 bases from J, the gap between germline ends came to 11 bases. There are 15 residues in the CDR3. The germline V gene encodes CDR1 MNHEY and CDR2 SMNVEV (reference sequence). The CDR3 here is CASSLSSQVDYGYTF. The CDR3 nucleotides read TGTGCCAGCAGTTTATCATCCCAGGTTGACTATGGCTACACCTTC.

CDR3 nucleotides: TGCGCCAGCAGCTTGGGACAGGGCCGGGAGCTGTTTTTT. Amino acids: CASSLGQGRELFF. The chain uses TRBV5-1 and TRBJ2-2; 7 bases are a match to TRBD1. This CDR3 contains 13 residues. CDR1 and CDR2 from the germline V gene are SGHRS and YFSETQ. V was clipped by 0 bases and J by 9 bases; unmatched bases: 2.

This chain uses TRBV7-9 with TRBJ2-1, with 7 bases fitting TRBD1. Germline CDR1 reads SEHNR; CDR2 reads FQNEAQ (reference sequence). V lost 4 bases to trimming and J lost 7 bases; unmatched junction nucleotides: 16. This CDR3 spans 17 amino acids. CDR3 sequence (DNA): TGTGCCAGCAGCTCTTACTCCGGGACAGCGAAACAAAATGAGCAGTTCTTC. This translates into CASSSYSGTAKQNEQFF.